This T cell receptor beta chain is drawn from a study of T cells after yellow fever vaccination (dated by TCRdb to the late 2010s). General notes on the study: Libraries from fractions with low cell numbers were prepared with the SMART-Seq v4 Ultra Low Input RNA kit. Bulk TCR alpha and beta repertoires were sequenced longitudinally to track T-cell clones before and after primary and booster YFV17D yellow fever vaccination. Two healthy male donors, one aged 18 to 30 and one aged 30 to 39 years, made up the cohort. Blood was collected at multiple timepoints before and after primary and secondary immunization, and bulk PBMC replicates and cell subsets were isolated.

Counted from cysteine to valine, this CDR3 has 16 amino acids. Only CDR3 DNA is held: 48 bases, read in frame from base 1. Per the germline V gene, SGDLS is the CDR1 and YYNGEE is the CDR2. Clipping removes 2 bases from V and 2 bases from J, with 8 as the unmatched junction base count. What the authors observed across the whole study: Only a couple of donors were included in the study, so the extent to which the findings can be generalized is limited. The secondary T-cell response was weaker than the primary response but faster, peaking on day 5 instead of day 15. A small share of clonotypes occurred in both CD4 and CD8 compartments, likely arising from convergent recombination. After the booster, most of the clones that had expanded following primary vaccination were detected again (just under 97% of CD4 and around nine tenths of CD8), which suggests that memory was broadly maintained. Computational filtering was needed because FACS-sorted repertoires could contain abundant contaminating clonotypes from the bulk population.

This specimen's treatment or condition label, per the study, means: live attenuated yellow fever vaccine strain. Two biological replicates of bulk PBMCs were collected at each blood-draw timepoint. A standard Ficoll-Paque protocol was used to isolate PBMCs from peripheral blood. RNA was extracted with TriZol from bulk PBMCs, CD4 and CD8 fractions, and dextramer-positive and dextramer-negative fractions. TCRdb names Illumina NovaSeq 6000 as the instrument used. Synthesis of TCR cDNA relied on 5'RACE template switching, a step that introduced a universal primer site along with unique molecular identifiers. cDNA synthesis was primed from both the TCR alpha and TCR beta constant segments. Two PCR steps were used to amplify libraries, with sample barcodes and sequencing adapters being added in the second step. Sequencing of libraries was performed on Illumina HiSeq 2500 (2x100 bp) or NovaSeq (2x150 bp). In the original analysis: Reads were demultiplexed and collapsed into UMI consensus sequences with MIGEC, and V(D)J alignment was performed with MiXCR. Vaccine-responding clonotypes were defined with edgeR using replicate PBMC samples, requiring FDR below 0.01 and a log2 fold change above 5 up to day 15. CD4 or CD8 identity was assigned to each bulk clonotype according to whether the clonotype was present at higher abundance in the sequenced CD4 repertoire or the sequenced CD8 repertoire. TCRdb applied fastp at Q25 and MiXCR to the public reads, then kept only in-frame beta chains. Rows with one shared CDR3 protein collapse into an entry with the most common genes and DNA. TCRdb's processing, not the authors' own work, is the source of the V and J calls. The table for this sample lists a few hundred thousand distinct CDR3 sequences; 3% to 4.5% of them were counted only once. The ten largest clones take up 24% of the sample.

This clonotype was counted a few times. Its recognized antigen is unknown. Base qualities are missing; no much larger clone stands one base away. The receptor's source is a man between 18 and 29 years old who received the YFV17D yellow fever vaccine. Recombination connected TRBV9 to TRBJ2-7, and 9 bases in between align with TRBD1. Material: PBMCs, obtained 5 days after the yellow fever booster vaccination. The CDR3 has the sequence CASSVLRDRATYEQYV. The bases are TGTGCCAGCAGCGTCCTCCGGGACAGGGCCACCTACGAGCAGTACGTC.